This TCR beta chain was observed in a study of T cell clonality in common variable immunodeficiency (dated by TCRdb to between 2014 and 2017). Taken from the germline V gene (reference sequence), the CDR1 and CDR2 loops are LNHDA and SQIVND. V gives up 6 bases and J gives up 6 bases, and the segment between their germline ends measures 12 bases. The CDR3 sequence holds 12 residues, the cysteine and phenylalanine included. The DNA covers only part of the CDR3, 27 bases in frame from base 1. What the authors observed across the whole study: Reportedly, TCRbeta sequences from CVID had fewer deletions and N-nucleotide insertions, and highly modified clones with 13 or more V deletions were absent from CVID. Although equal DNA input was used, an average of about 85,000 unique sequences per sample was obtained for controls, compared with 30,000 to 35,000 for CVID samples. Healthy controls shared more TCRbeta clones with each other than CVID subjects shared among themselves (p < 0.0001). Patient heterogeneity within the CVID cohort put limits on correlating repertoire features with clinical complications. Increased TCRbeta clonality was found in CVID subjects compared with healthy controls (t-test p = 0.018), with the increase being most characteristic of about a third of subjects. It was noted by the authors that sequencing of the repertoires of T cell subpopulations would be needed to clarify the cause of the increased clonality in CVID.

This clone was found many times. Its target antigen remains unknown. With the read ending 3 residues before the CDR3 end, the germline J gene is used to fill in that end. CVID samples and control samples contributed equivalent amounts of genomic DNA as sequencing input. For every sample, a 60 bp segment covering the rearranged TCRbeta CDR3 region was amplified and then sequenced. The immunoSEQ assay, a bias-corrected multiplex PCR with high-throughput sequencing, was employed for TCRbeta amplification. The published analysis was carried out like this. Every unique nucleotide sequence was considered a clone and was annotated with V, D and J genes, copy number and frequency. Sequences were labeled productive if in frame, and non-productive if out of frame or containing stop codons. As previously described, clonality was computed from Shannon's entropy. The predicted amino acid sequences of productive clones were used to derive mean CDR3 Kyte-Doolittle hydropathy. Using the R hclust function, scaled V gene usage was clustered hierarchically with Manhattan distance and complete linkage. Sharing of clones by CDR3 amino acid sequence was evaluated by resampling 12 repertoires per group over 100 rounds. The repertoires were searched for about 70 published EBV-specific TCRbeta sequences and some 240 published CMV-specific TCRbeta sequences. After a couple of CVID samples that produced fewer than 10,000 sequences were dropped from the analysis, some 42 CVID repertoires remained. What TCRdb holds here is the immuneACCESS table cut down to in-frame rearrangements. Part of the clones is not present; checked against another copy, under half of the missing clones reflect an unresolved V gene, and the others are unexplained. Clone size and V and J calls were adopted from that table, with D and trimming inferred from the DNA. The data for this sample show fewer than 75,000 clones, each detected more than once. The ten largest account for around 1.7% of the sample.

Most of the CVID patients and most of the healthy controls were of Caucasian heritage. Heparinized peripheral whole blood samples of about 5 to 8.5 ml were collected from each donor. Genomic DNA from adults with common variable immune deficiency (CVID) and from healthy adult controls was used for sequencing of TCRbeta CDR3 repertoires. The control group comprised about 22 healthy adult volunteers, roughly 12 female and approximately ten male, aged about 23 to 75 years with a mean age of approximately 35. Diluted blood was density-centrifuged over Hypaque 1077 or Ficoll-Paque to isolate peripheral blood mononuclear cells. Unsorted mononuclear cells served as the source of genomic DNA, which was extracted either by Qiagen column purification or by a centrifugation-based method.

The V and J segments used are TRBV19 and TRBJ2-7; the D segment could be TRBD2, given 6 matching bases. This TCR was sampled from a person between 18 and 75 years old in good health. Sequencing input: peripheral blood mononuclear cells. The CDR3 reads CASSSVGGEQYF. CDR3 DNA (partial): TGTGCCAGTAGCAGTGTCGGGGGCGAG.